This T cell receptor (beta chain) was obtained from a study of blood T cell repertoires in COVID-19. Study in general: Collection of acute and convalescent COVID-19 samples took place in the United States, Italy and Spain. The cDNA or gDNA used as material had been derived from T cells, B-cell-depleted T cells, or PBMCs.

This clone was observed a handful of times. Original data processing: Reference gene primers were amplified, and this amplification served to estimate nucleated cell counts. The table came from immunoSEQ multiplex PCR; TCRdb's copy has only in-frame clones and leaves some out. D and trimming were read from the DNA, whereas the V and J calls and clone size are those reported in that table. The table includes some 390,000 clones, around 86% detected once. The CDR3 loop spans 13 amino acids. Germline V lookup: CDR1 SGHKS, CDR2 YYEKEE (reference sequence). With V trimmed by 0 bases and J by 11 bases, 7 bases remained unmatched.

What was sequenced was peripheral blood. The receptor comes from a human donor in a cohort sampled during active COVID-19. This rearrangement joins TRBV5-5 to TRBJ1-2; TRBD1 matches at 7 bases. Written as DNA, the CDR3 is TGTGCCAGCAGCTTGGACAGGGGCGACCTTTACACCTTC. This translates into CASSLDRGDLYTF.